This TCR beta chain was identified during a study of blood T cell repertoires in COVID-19. Whole-study context: The cDNA or gDNA used as material had been derived from T cells, B-cell-depleted T cells, or PBMCs.

CDR1 SEHNR and CDR2 FQNEAQ come from the germline V gene (reference sequence). The V and J ends lost 5 bases and 0 bases respectively, with 14 bases between them. CDR3 length: 16 amino acids. Per the study methods: For nucleated cells, counts were estimated from reference gene primer amplification. Sequencing used immunoSEQ multiplex PCR; TCRdb keeps in-frame clones, though not all of them. The DNA gave D and trimming, while V, J and clone size come from that table. The sample lists over 150,000 clones; approximately 88% were seen once. Sequencing used peripheral blood. This sequence joins TRBV7-9 and TRBJ1-3; D remains unclear. The clonotype was recovered from a woman aged 55-69 years with acute or convalescent COVID-19. The CDR3 nucleotides read TGTGCCAGCAGCATGGAGAGGGCCCGCTCTGGAAACACCATATATTTT. As protein: CASSMERARSGNTIYF. Full variable domain (remainder filled in from reference TRBV7-9 and TRBJ1-3): DTGVSQNPRHKITKRGQNVTFRCDPISEHNRLYWYRQTLGQGPEFLTYFQNEAQLEKSRLLSDRFSAERPKGSFSTLEIQRTEQGDSAMYLCASSMERARSGNTIYFGEGSWLTVV.